These T cell receptor beta chains were read from a single sample in a study of cytomegalovirus exposure and HLA in healthy donors. The method was immunoSEQ multiplex PCR; TCRdb's version includes in-frame clones alone and lacks a portion of them. The sample carries over 150,000 clones, 70% to 90% recorded once. The material sequenced was PBMCs. The receptors were gathered from a woman under 30 in good health and CMV-seronegative. CDR3s include the opening cysteine and the closing phenylalanine or tryptophan. D genes are given only for firm matches. Rows may omit the clone size; those that give it use once, few, many or a size class.

d_gene	abundance	v_gene	j_gene	CDR3aa	CDR3nt
.	.	TRBV5-1	TRBJ1-1	CASSLSTGFSTEAFF	TGCGCCAGCAGCTTGTCCACAGGTTTCTCCACTGAAGCTTTCTTT
TRBD1	.	TRBV7-9	TRBJ1-3	CASSLGQGLYF	TGTGCCAGCAGCCTGGGACAGGGCCTATATTTT
TRBD1	.	TRBV2	TRBJ1-1	CASSAGTDFMNTEAFF	TGTGCCAGCAGTGCCGGGACAGACTTTATGAACACTGAAGCTTTCTTT
.	few	TRBV7-2	TRBJ1-5	CASSLVSNSNQPQHF	TGTGCCAGCAGCTTAGTCAGTAATAGCAATCAGCCCCAGCATTTT
.	once	TRBV9	TRBJ1-2	CASSTGYYGYTF	TGTGCCAGCAGCACAGGGTATTATGGCTACACCTTC
.	.	TRBV2	TRBJ1-1	CASPRQDMNTEAFF	TGTGCCAGTCCCAGACAAGACATGAACACTGAAGCTTTCTTT
TRBD2	.	TRBV4-2	TRBJ2-7	CASSQEGGGPAYEQYF	TGTGCCAGCAGCCAAGAAGGCGGGGGTCCTGCCTACGAGCAGTACTTC
.	.	TRBV7-2	TRBJ1-4	CASSRGRGTNEKLFF	TGTGCCAGCAGTCGAGGACGGGGAACTAATGAAAAACTGTTTTTT
.	.	TRBV20-1	TRBJ2-3	CSAPRDTQYF	TGCAGTGCTCCGAGGGATACGCAGTATTTT
TRBD2	.	TRBV7-3	TRBJ2-2	CASSSQRGGNTGELFF	TGTGCCAGCAGCTCCCAGCGGGGGGGGAACACCGGGGAGCTGTTTTTT
.	.	TRBV4-1	TRBJ2-1	CASSQTTIVGPYNEQFF	TGCGCCAGCAGTCAGACGACCATAGTTGGGCCCTACAATGAGCAGTTCTTC
TRBD1	.	TRBV18	TRBJ1-4	CASSPPSTGGYEKLFF	TGTGCCAGCTCACCACCGTCGACAGGGGGCTATGAAAAACTGTTTTTT
.	.	TRBV2	TRBJ1-6	CASSTDGVGGSPLHF	TGTGCCAGCAGTACAGACGGGGTTGGTGGTTCACCCCTCCACTTT
TRBD1	.	TRBV6-5	TRBJ2-1	CASSYGQDRGLNEQFF	TGTGCCAGCAGTTACGGGCAGGACAGGGGGCTCAATGAGCAGTTCTTC
.	.	TRBV5-4	TRBJ2-7	CASSLGLSEGSYEQYF	TGTGCCAGCAGCTTGGGTTTGAGCGAGGGCTCCTACGAGCAGTACTTC
.	.	TRBV28	TRBJ2-7	CASSKLDSGSYEQYF	TGTGCCAGCAGTAAACTCGATTCAGGGTCCTACGAGCAGTACTTC
.	.	TRBV21-1	TRBJ1-1	CASSKVVGFGTPRNTEAFF	.
.	few	TRBV7-8	TRBJ2-7	CASSLGVAAYEQYF	TGTGCCAGCAGCTTAGGTGTTGCGGCATACGAGCAGTACTTC
TRBD1	few	TRBV11-2	TRBJ2-1	CASSLVRQGDDEQFF	TGTGCCAGCAGCTTAGTAAGACAGGGGGACGATGAGCAGTTCTTC
TRBD1	.	TRBV7-9	TRBJ1-2	CASSEKDRGHYGYTF	TGTGCCAGCAGCGAAAAAGACAGGGGGCACTATGGCTACACCTTC
TRBD2	.	TRBV23-1	TRBJ2-1	CASSQSGLAATNNEQFF	TGCGCCAGCAGTCAGTCGGGACTAGCGGCTACTAACAATGAGCAGTTCTTC
.	few	TRBV7-2	TRBJ2-7	CASSPHGGAFYEQYF	TGTGCCAGCAGCCCCCATGGGGGCGCTTTCTACGAGCAGTACTTC
.	.	TRBV25-1	TRBJ1-2	CASSVQTENYGYTF	TGTGCCAGCAGTGTACAGACAGAGAACTATGGCTACACCTTC
.	.	TRBV19	TRBJ1-3	CASSQGISGNTIYF	TGTGCCAGTAGTCAGGGGATCTCTGGAAACACCATATATTTT
.	.	TRBV5-5	TRBJ1-4	CASSLVKLTTNEKLFF	TGTGCCAGCAGCTTGGTTAAGCTGACAACTAATGAAAAACTGTTTTTT
TRBD1	.	TRBV19	TRBJ1-5	CASRADRGSINQPQHF	TGTGCCAGTAGAGCGGACAGGGGGAGTATCAATCAGCCCCAGCATTTT
TRBD2	.	TRBV5-6	TRBJ2-3	CASSFGLAADTQYF	TGTGCCAGCAGCTTTGGACTAGCGGCAGATACGCAGTATTTT
.	.	TRBV7-9	TRBJ1-4	CASSRGREKLFF	TGTGCCAGCAGCCGTGGCAGGGAAAAACTGTTTTTT
TRBD1	.	TRBV2	TRBJ1-2	CASSRTGGYGYTF	TGTGCCAGCAGTAGGACAGGGGGCTATGGCTACACCTTC
TRBD1	.	TRBV6-1	TRBJ2-7	CASGRGGTGSYEQYF	TGTGCCAGCGGGCGGGGTGGGACAGGGAGCTACGAGCAGTACTTC
.	.	TRBV2	TRBJ2-6	CASVGRAGANVLTF	TGTGCCAGCGTTGGGCGGGCTGGGGCCAACGTCCTGACTTTC
TRBD1	.	TRBV18	TRBJ2-7	CASSPPPQGAEQYF	TGTGCCAGCTCACCACCCCCTCAGGGGGCCGAGCAGTACTTC
TRBD1	.	TRBV6-4	TRBJ1-2	CASSEVGTAPYGYTF	TGTGCCAGCAGTGAGGTCGGGACAGCACCTTATGGCTACACCTTC
TRBD1	.	TRBV5-5	TRBJ1-5	CASSFKGADSNQPQHF	TGTGCCAGCAGCTTTAAGGGGGCAGATAGCAATCAGCCCCAGCATTTT
.	.	TRBV6-1	TRBJ2-7	CASSERNAYEQYF	TGTGCCAGCAGTGAAAGAAACGCCTACGAGCAGTACTTC
.	.	TRBV19	TRBJ2-1	CASSIGSSYNEQFF	TGTGCCAGTAGTATAGGGAGCTCCTACAATGAGCAGTTCTTC
.	.	TRBV7-3	TRBJ2-5	CASSYTGGAGETQYF	TGTGCCAGCAGCTACACTGGGGGGGCTGGAGAGACCCAGTACTTC
TRBD2	.	TRBV19	TRBJ2-2	CASSIPREVPGELFF	TGTGCCAGTAGTATCCCGCGGGAGGTACCCGGGGAGCTGTTTTTT
TRBD1	.	TRBV7-9	TRBJ1-2	CASSAGTGFYGYTF	TGTGCCAGCAGCGCCGGGACAGGCTTCTATGGCTACACCTTC
TRBD1	.	TRBV5-4	TRBJ2-2	CASSPNSGQGGDTGELFF	TGTGCCAGCAGCCCGAACTCGGGACAGGGTGGGGACACCGGGGAGCTGTTTTTT
.	few	TRBV4-1	TRBJ2-2	CASSRTTGTGELFF	TGCGCCAGCAGCCGAACCACAGGGACCGGGGAGCTGTTTTTT
.	.	TRBV5-1	TRBJ1-1	CASSWDGGGATEAFF	TGCGCCAGCAGCTGGGATGGTGGGGGGGCCACTGAAGCTTTCTTT
TRBD1	.	TRBV4-1	TRBJ2-2	CASSPGTGGTHTGELFF	TGCGCCAGCAGCCCTGGGACAGGGGGCACGCACACCGGGGAGCTGTTTTTT
TRBD2	.	TRBV7-6	TRBJ2-1	CASSFQREGNEQFF	TGTGCCAGCAGTTTCCAGCGGGAGGGGAATGAGCAGTTCTTC
.	.	TRBV7-2	TRBJ1-2	CASSGGHWGYTF	TGTGCCAGCAGCGGGGGACATTGGGGCTACACCTTC
TRBD1	.	TRBV2	TRBJ1-6	CARRDRGFNSPLHF	TGTGCCAGGAGGGACAGGGGATTCAATTCACCCCTCCACTTT
.	.	TRBV5-4	TRBJ2-7	CASSLDRRYEQYF	TGTGCCAGCAGCCTGGACAGACGCTACGAGCAGTACTTC
.	.	TRBV15	TRBJ1-3	CATSSGEGNTIYF	TGTGCCACCAGCAGCGGGGAGGGAAACACCATATATTTT
.	few	TRBV6-5	TRBJ2-1	CASSYSGDNEQFF	TGTGCCAGCAGTTACTCGGGAGACAATGAGCAGTTCTTC
TRBD2	.	TRBV5-4	TRBJ2-1	CASQRASGSSFENEQFF	TGTGCCAGCCAGAGGGCTAGCGGGAGTTCGTTCGAAAATGAGCAGTTCTTC
.	once	TRBV7-9	TRBJ1-2	CASSSRGRQSEGYTF	TGTGCCAGCAGCTCCCGTGGGAGGCAGTCGGAAGGCTACACCTTC
.	.	TRBV2	TRBJ1-5	CASREGFPDQPQHF	TGTGCCAGCAGGGAAGGATTCCCAGATCAGCCCCAGCATTTT
TRBD2	.	TRBV5-1	TRBJ2-1	CASSIAGGLEQFF	TGCGCCAGCAGTATAGCGGGGGGGCTCGAGCAGTTCTTC
TRBD2	.	TRBV5-6	TRBJ2-5	CASRFLAGGRQETQYF	TGTGCCAGCAGGTTTTTAGCGGGGGGCCGCCAAGAGACCCAGTACTTC
.	.	TRBV7-3	TRBJ2-7	CASSPWPGPYEQYF	TGTGCCAGCAGTCCTTGGCCAGGGCCCTACGAGCAGTACTTC
TRBD2	.	TRBV6-5	TRBJ2-5	CASSRREQETQYF	TGTGCCAGCAGTCGGCGGGAGCAGGAGACCCAGTACTTC
TRBD1	many	TRBV5-6	TRBJ2-7	CASSRGQGYYEQYF	TGTGCCAGCAGCCGGGGACAGGGGTATTACGAGCAGTACTTC
.	once	TRBV6-6	TRBJ1-5	CASRTAGESRQPQHF	TGTGCCAGCAGGACGGCAGGGGAAAGTCGACAGCCCCAGCATTTT